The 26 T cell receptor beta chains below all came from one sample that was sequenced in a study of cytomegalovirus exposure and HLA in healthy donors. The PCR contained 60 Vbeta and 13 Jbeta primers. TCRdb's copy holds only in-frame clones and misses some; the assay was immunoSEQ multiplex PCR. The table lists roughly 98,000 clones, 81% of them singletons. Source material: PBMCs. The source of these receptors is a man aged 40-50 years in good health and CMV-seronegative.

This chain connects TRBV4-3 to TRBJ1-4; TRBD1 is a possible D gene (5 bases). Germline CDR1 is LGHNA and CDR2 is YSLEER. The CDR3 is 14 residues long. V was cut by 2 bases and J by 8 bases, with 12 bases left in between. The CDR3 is CASSQLAGSEKLFF. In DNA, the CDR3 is TGCGCCAGCAGCCAACTCGCAGGGTCCGAAAAACTGTTTTTT.

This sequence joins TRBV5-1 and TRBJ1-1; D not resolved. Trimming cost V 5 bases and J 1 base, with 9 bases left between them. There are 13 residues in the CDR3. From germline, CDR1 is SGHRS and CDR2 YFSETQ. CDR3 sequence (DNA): TGCGCCAGCAGTCTGGCCAGGAACACTGAAGCTTTCTTT. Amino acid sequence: CASSLARNTEAFF.

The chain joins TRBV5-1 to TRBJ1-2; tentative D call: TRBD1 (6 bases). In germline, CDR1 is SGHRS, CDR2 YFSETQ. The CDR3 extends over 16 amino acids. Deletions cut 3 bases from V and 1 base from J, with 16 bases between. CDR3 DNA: TGCGCCAGCAGCTGGACCACAGGGTTCGTTAACTATGGCTACACCTTC. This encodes CASSWTTGFVNYGYTF.

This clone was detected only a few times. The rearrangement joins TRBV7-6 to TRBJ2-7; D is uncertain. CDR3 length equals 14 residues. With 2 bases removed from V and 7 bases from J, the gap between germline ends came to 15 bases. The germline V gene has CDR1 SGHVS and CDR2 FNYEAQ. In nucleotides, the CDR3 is TGTGCCAGCAGCTTATCCTCACCCAACGGGGAGCAGTACTTC. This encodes CASSLSSPNGEQYF.

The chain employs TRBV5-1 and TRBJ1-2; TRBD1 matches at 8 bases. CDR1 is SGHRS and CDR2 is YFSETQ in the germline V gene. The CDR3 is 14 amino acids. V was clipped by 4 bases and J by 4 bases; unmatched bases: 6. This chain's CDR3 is CASSPGQGPYGYTF. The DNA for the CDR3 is TGCGCCAGCAGCCCCGGACAGGGACCCTATGGCTACACCTTC.

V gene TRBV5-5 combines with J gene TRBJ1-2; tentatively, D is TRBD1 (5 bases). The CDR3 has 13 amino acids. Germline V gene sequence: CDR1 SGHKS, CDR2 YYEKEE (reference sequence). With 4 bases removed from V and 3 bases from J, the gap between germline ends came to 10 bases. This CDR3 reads CASSLGGDYGYTF. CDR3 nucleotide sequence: TGTGCCAGCAGCCTCGGGGGAGACTATGGCTACACCTTC.

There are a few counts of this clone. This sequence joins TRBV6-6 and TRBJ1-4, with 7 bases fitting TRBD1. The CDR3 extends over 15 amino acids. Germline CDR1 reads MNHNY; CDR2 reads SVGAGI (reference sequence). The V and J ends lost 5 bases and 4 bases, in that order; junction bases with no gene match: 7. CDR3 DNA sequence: TGTGCCAGCAGTCCCCTGGCAGGGGGTAATGAAAAACTGTTTTTT. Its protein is CASSPLAGGNEKLFF.

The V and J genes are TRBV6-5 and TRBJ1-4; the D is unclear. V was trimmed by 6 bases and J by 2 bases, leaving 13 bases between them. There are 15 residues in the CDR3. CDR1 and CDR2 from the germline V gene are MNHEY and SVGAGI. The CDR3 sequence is CASRLLPQTNEKLFF. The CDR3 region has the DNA TGTGCCAGCAGACTACTCCCGCAGACTAATGAAAAACTGTTTTTT.

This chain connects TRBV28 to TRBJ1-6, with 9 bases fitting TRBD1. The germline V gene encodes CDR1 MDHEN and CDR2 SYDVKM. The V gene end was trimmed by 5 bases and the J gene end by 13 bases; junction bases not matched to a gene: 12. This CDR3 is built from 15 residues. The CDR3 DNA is TGTGCCAGCAGTCTGCGGGACAGGGTGCTATCGCCCCTCCACTTT. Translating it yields CASSLRDRVLSPLHF.

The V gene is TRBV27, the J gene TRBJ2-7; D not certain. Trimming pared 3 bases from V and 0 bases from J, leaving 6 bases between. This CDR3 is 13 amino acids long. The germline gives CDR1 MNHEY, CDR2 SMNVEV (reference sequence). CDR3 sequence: CASSFGVSYEQYF. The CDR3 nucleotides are TGTGCCAGCAGTTTTGGAGTCTCCTACGAGCAGTACTTC.

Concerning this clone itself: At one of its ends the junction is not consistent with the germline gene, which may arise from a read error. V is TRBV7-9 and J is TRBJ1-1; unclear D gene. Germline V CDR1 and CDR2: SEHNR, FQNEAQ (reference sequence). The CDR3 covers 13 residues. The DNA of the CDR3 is TGTTCCAGCAGCTTGAGGAGTAATACTGAAGCTTTCTTT. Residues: CSSSLRSNTEAFF.

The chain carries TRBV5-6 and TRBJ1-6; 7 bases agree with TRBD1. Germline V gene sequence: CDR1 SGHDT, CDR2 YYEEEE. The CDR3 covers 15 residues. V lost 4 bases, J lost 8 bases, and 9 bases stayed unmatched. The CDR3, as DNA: TGTGCCAGCAGCCTCTACACAGGGGTTCATTCACCCCTCCACTTT. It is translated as CASSLYTGVHSPLHF.

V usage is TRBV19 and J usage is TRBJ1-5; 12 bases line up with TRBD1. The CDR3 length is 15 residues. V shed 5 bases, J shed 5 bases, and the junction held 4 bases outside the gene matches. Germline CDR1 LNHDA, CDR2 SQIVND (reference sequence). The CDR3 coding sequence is TGTGCCAGTAGTCGGGGGACAGGGGGCGATCAGCCCCAGCATTTT. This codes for CASSRGTGGDQPQHF.

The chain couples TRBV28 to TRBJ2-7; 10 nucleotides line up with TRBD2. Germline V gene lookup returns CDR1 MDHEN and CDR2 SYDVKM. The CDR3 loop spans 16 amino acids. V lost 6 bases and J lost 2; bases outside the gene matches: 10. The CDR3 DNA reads TGTGCCAGCAGCGGATCTAGCGGGGGAGCCCCCTACGAGCAGTACTTC. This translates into CASSGSSGGAPYEQYF.

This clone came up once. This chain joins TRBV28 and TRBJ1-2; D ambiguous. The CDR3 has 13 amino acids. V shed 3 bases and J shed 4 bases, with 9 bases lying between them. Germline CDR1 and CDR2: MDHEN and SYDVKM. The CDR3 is CASSFSVIYGYTF. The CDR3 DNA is TGTGCCAGCAGTTTTTCGGTAATCTATGGCTACACCTTC.

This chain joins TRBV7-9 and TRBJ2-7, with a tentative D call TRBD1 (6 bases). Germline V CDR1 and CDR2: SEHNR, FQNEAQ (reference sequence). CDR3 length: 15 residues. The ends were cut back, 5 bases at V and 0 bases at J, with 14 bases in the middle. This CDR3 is CASSLIDRNSYEQYF. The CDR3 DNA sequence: TGTGCCAGCAGCCTGATAGACAGGAACTCCTACGAGCAGTACTTC.

The CDR3 nucleotides are TGTGCCAGCAGCTTTATGTCGGGGGGGATAGCCGGGGAGCTGTTTTTT. It codes for CASSFMSGGIAGELFF. The chain carries TRBV11-2 and TRBJ2-2; 8 bases map to TRBD2. CDR1 is SGHAT and CDR2 is FQNNGV in the germline V gene. With V trimmed by 3 bases and J by 6 bases, 9 bases remained unmatched. The CDR3 sequence is 16 residues long.

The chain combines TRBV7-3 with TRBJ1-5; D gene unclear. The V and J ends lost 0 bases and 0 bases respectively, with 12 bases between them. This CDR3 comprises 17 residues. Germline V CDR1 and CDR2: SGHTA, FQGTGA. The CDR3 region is CASSLTSRPYSNQPQHF. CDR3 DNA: TGTGCCAGCAGCTTAACGTCGCGGCCGTATAGCAATCAGCCCCAGCATTTT.

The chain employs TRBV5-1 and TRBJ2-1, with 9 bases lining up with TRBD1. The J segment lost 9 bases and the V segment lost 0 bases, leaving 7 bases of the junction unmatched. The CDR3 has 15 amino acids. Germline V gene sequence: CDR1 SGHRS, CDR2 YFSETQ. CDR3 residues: CASSLEGQGLGEQFF. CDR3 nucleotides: TGCGCCAGCAGCTTGGAGGGACAGGGTCTTGGTGAGCAGTTCTTC.

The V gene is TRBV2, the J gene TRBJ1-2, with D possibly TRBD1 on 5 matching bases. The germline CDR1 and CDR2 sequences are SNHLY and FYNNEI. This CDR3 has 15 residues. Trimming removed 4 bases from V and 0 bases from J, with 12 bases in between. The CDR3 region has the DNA TGTGCCAGCAGTGGGGGGGTTCAGACTAACTATGGCTACACCTTC. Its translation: CASSGGVQTNYGYTF. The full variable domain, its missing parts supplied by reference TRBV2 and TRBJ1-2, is EPEVTQTPSHQVTQMGQEVILRCVPISNHLYFYWYRQILGQKVEFLVSFYNNEISEKSEIFDDQFSVERPDGSNFTLKIRSTKLEDSAMYFCASSGGVQTNYGYTFGSGTRLTVV.

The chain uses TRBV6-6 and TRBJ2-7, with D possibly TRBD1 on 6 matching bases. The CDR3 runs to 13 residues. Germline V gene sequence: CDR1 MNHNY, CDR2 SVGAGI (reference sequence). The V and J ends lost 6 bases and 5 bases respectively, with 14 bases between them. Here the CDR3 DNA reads TGTGCCAGCAGCAAACTCACAGGGAACGAGCAGTACTTC. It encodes CASSKLTGNEQYF.

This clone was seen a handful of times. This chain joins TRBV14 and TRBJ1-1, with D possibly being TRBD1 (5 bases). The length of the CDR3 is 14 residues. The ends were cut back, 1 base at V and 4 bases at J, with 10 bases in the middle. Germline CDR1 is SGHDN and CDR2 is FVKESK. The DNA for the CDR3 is TGTGCCAGCAGCCAAGCTAGGGGTGGCACTGAAGCTTTCTTT. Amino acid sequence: CASSQARGGTEAFF.

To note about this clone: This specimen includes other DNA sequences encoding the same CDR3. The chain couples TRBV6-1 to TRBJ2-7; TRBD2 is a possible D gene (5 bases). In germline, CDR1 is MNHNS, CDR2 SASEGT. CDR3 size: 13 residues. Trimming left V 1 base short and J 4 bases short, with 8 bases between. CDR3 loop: CASSEVGGYEQYF. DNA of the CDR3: TGTGCCAGCAGTGAAGTCGGCGGGTACGAGCAGTACTTC.

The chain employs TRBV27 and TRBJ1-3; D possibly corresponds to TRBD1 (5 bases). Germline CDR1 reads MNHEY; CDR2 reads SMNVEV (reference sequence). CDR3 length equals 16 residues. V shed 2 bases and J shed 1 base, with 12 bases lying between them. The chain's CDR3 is CASSLNQGSSGNTIYF. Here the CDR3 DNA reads TGTGCCAGCAGTTTAAATCAGGGTTCATCTGGAAACACCATATATTTT.

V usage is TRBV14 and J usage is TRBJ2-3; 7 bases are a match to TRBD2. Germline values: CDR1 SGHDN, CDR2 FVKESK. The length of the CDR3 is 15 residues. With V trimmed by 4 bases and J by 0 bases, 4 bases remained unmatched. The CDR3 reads CASSLLATSTDTQYF. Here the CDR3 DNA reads TGTGCCAGCAGCCTACTAGCGACTAGCACAGATACGCAGTATTTT.

In nucleotides, the CDR3 is TGTGCCAGCAGCCCTGTCGGACAGGGGAATTCACCCCTCCACTTT. Protein product: CASSPVGQGNSPLHF. The chain has TRBV11-1 and TRBJ1-6; 9 bases line up with TRBD1. In germline, CDR1 is SGHAT, CDR2 FQDESV (reference sequence). V was pared by 5 bases and J by 7 bases, with 6 bases of the junction left unmatched. This CDR3 has 15 amino acids.